These 17 T cell receptor beta chains originate from one sample sequenced in a study of tumor and adjacent non-tumor tissue in lung cancer. No cell sorting was done before RNA was extracted from the tissue. A modified ARM-PCR protocol with three rounds of nested PCR amplified TCRbeta. TCRdb processed the multiplex PCR reads anew with MiXCR; each CDR3 protein has one entry. The data show approximately 120,000 distinct CDR3 sequences, roughly 80% seen once. Sequencing was done on a sample of lung tumor tissue. Receptors originate from a woman aged 55-69 years with non-small cell lung cancer.

Comments on this clonotype: This may be a read error, as it is one base from a much larger clone. This CDR3 is CASNLNGRQETQYF. The CDR3 region has the DNA TGTGCCAGCAACTTGAACGGGAGGCAAGAGACCCAGTACTTC. The gene calls are TRBV5-4 and TRBJ2-5; 7 positions match TRBD2. Germline V CDR1 and CDR2: SGHNT, YYREEE (reference sequence). This CDR3 spans 14 amino acids.

In the case of this clonotype: A read error is likely, as this CDR3 ends without the conserved phenylalanine or tryptophan. This rearrangement joins TRBV11-3 to TRBJ2-3, with TRBD2 as a possible D gene (6 bases). Germline CDR1 and CDR2: SGHNT and YENEEA. The CDR3 sequence is 16 residues long. The CDR3 here is CASSPRQKEGTDTQYL. DNA for the CDR3: TGTGCCAGCAGCCCCCGCCAGAAGGAGGGCACTGATACGCAGTATCTT.

For this clonotype: This CDR3 is missing its conserved last phenylalanine or tryptophan, likely due to a read error. V gene TRBV11-2 combines with J gene TRBJ2-5; the match to TRBD2 covers 9 bases. The V and J ends lost 3 bases and 5 bases, in that order; junction bases with no gene match: 13. Germline V gene data show CDR1 as SGHAT and CDR2 as FQNNGV. This CDR3 contains 17 residues. The CDR3 region is CASSLVLSRGGSETQYL. The CDR3 bases are TGTGCCAGCAGCTTGGTCCTTTCGCGGGGGGGCTCTGAGACCCAGTACTTA.

This clonotype was detected only once. In this CDR3 the conserved last residue, phenylalanine or tryptophan, is missing, so a read error is likely. The V call is TRBV4-1, the J call TRBJ2-3; D not certain. Germline V gene sequence: CDR1 MGHRA, CDR2 YSYEKL. V lost 0 bases and J 2 bases, leaving 21 bases between the germline ends. The CDR3 length is 19 residues. The CDR3 nucleotides are TGCGCCAGCAGCCAAGATAGGATGAGAGTCAGTGGCGTCACAGATACGCAGTATTCT. This codes for CASSQDRMRVSGVTDTQYS.

The chain has TRBV11-2 and TRBJ2-7; 11 bases fit TRBD2. V shed 2 bases, J shed 7 bases, and the junction held 7 bases outside the gene matches. CDR1 and CDR2 from the germline V gene are SGHAT and FQNNGV. The CDR3 loop spans 15 amino acids. The CDR3 bases are TGTGCCAGCAGCTTAATGGGGACTAGCGGTTCTGAGCAGTACTTC. Translation gives CASSLMGTSGSEQYF.

On this clonotype itself: This may be a read error, as it is one base from a much larger clone. The V call is TRBV6-6, the J call TRBJ2-1; D remains unclear. Trimming took off 7 bases at V and 12 bases at J, with 13 bases between the two ends. Germline CDR1 MNHNY, CDR2 SVGAGI (reference sequence). There are 11 residues in the CDR3. The CDR3 sequence is CASTFIGVQFF. The CDR3 region has the DNA TGTGCCAGCACCTTTATTGGTGTGCAGTTCTTC.

On this clonotype: A read error may be the cause here, since a much bigger clone is one base away. The chain carries TRBV12-3 or TRBV12-4 and TRBJ1-1; D might be TRBD1 (6 bases). This CDR3 contains 14 residues. Trimming took 10 bases from V and 6 from J, leaving 21 bases between them. The CDR3 DNA follows: TGTGCCAACACTAAAAGGGGGGAGATGGCTGAAGCTTTCTTT. Translating it yields CANTKRGEMAEAFF.

This clonotype has more than one count but fewer than ten. CDR3 sequence reads: CASSLQKIKRTASDLNEQFF. CDR3 nucleotides: TGTGCCAGCAGTCTACAAAAAATCAAGAGGACAGCCTCTGACCTCAATGAGCAGTTCTTC. The chain carries TRBV28 and TRBJ2-1; a weak D match, TRBD1 (6 bases). Germline CDR1 and CDR2: MDHEN and SYDVKM. V dropped 5 bases and J dropped 6 bases, with 32 bases sitting between them. The CDR3 extends over 20 amino acids.

With respect to this clonotype: One end of the junction varies from germline; a read error may be responsible. The V call is TRBV6-2 or TRBV6-3, the J call TRBJ1-2; possibly TRBD1 for D (5 bases). CDR1 is MNHEY, CDR2 SVGEGT, per germline. CDR3 length: 15 amino acids. The CDR3 sequence: CASSYPPLQGGVYTF. For the CDR3, the DNA is TGTGCTAGCAGTTACCCCCCCCTGCAGGGTGGAGTCTACACCTTC.

Concerning this clonotype: At one end the junction does not follow the germline gene, possibly because of a read error. In nucleotides, the CDR3 is TGTACCAGCAGTTCAGGGACAGGGGTAGAAGAGACCCAATACTTC. Translation: CTSSSGTGVEETQYF. The rearrangement joins TRBV28 to TRBJ2-5, with TRBD1 identical over 10 bases. Germline V lookup: CDR1 MDHEN, CDR2 SYDVKM. The CDR3 spans 15 residues.

A single count supports this clonotype. A junction end diverges from the germline sequence, so it may reflect a read error. The V call is TRBV29-1, the J call TRBJ1-1; 7 nucleotides agree with TRBD1. Germline CDR1 SQVTM, CDR2 ANQGSEA. This CDR3 region has 14 residues. The chain's CDR3 is CGVGHDGTVFEAFF. The CDR3 region has the DNA TGCGGCGTTGGTCACGATGGGACAGTGTTTGAAGCTTTCTTT.

This clonotype was detected ten times or more. This chain connects TRBV29-1 to TRBJ2-1; 7 bases are a match to TRBD1. The CDR3 is 12 residues long. Germline loops: CDR1 SQVTM, CDR2 ANQGSEA. J gave up 11 bases and V 5 bases, and 9 bases lay outside the gene matches. CDR3 bases: TGCAGCGTTACCCCAACGGGACAGCAGCAGTTCTTC. This sequence encodes CSVTPTGQQQFF.

This clonotype was seen a single time. The CDR3 coding sequence is TGTGCCAGCGCCCCCAATACAGGGGGATCTACTGGGGCCAACGTCCTGACTTTC. This translates into CASAPNTGGSTGANVLTF. J is TRBJ2-6 and V is TRBV12-3 or TRBV12-4; 8 bases line up with TRBD1. V dropped 8 bases and J dropped 2; count of bases not matched to a gene: 14. The CDR3 is 18 residues long.

Only one count was recorded for this clonotype. Here the CDR3 omits its conserved ending phenylalanine or tryptophan, so a read error is the likely source. The J gene is TRBJ1-1, the V gene TRBV12-3 or TRBV12-4; D remains ambiguous. This CDR3 comprises 13 residues. CDR3 loop: CASNLVSDTEAFL. The CDR3 DNA is TGTGCCAGCAATTTAGTCAGCGACACTGAAGCTTTCCTT.

Turning to this clonotype: This may stem from a read error, because a much larger clone lies one nucleotide away. The chain has TRBV6-2 or TRBV6-3 and TRBJ2-6, with unresolved D. Germline CDR1 MNHEY, CDR2 SVGEGT. This CDR3 contains 16 residues. The CDR3 DNA sequence: TGTGCCAACAGTTACCCGCACTTCTCTGGGGCCAACGTCCTGACTTTC. It translates to CANSYPHFSGANVLTF.

On this clonotype itself: The junction and the germline gene differ at one end; a read error may be behind it. The CDR3 is CTISSTGTAYEQYF. CDR3 in DNA: TGTACCATCAGTTCAACCGGGACAGCCTACGAGCAGTATTTC. This chain links TRBV12-3 or TRBV12-4 with TRBJ2-7, with TRBD1 matching over 7 bases. The CDR3 is made up of 14 amino acids.

This clonotype was seen ten or more times. V gene TRBV12-3 or TRBV12-4 combines with J gene TRBJ1-1, with a tentative D call TRBD1 (5 bases). CDR3 length: 15 residues. V was clipped by 5 bases and J by 4 bases, with 17 bases between them. The chain's CDR3 is CASSQRSGSSTEAFF. The CDR3 DNA follows: TGTGCCAGCAGTCAGAGATCAGGGTCGAGCACTGAAGCTTTCTTT.